This T cell receptor (beta chain) derives from a study of beta chain features in type 1 diabetes. Study-wide points: Moderate but significant shortening of TCRB CDR3s was recorded in all four CD4+ subsets from Type 1 diabetes patients.

In the case of this clone: Its antigen is currently unknown.

Expressed TCRB transcripts were sequenced because the entire RNA isolate underwent reverse transcription. Only in-frame clones appear in the TCRdb table, and some are missing; sequencing was by immunoSEQ multiplex PCR. The sample includes 300,000 to 450,000 clones, 9.6% of them seen just once. Trimming removed 4 bases from V and 0 bases from J, with 17 bases in between. The V gene's germline CDR1 is SGHRS and CDR2 YFSETQ. The CDR3 sequence is 16 residues long. The genes are TRBV5-1 and TRBJ2-7; D is tentatively TRBD1 or TRBD2 (7 bases each). The sample was central memory CD4+ T cells from blood. The receptor was derived from a man between 25 and 39 years old with type 1 diabetes. CDR3 amino acids: CASSAGEQGSSYEQYF. DNA of the CDR3: TGCGCCAGCAGCGCGGGGGAACAGGGGAGCTCCTACGAGCAGTACTTC.